This TCR beta chain was obtained from a study of CD8 T cells in ankylosing spondylitis. General study results and limits: Reportedly, significant enrichment of disease-linked clones occurred in matched ankylosing spondylitis synovial fluid. Prior literature has documented some motif variants in synovial fluid and blood from reactive arthritis.

This clonotype has a count of ten or more. Its antigen is not identified. Preparation of TCR beta libraries was done by quantitative 5'-RACE with molecular barcodes. TCRdb analysed the 5' RACE reads with MiXCR anew, one entry per CDR3 protein. The table records around 210,000 distinct CDR3 sequences, under 8.5% of them present only once. Germline values: CDR1 MNHEY, CDR2 SVGAGI. CDR3 size: 15 residues. Trimming took 4 bases from V and 6 from J; bases not matched to a gene: 11. The chain employs TRBV6-5 and TRBJ1-2; the match to TRBD1 covers 7 bases. The source is a female donor with ankylosing spondylitis or in good health (not recorded which). Sequencing was done on a sample of blood, either unsorted or a sorted T cell fraction (not recorded which). The DNA of the CDR3 is TGTGCCAGCAGTTTGACAGGGTGGTATAGCGATGGCTACACCTTC. Its protein is CASSLTGWYSDGYTF.